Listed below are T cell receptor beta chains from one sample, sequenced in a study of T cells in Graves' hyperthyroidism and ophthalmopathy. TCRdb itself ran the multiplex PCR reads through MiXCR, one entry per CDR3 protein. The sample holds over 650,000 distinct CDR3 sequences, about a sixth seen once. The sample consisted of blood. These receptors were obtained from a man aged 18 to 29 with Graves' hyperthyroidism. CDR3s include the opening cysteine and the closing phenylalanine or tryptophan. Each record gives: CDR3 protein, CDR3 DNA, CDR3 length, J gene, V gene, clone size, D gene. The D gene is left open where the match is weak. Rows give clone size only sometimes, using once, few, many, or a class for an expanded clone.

CDR3aa: CASSYPQLPFGGPPIAPMNTEAFF; CDR3nt: TGTGCCAGCAGTTACCCCCAGTTACCCTTTGGGGGTCCCCCCATTGCCCCCATGAACACTGAAGCTTTCTTT; len: 24; j_gene: TRBJ1-1; v_gene: TRBV6-9; abundance: few; d_gene: -
CDR3aa: CASSLRLHIGELFF; CDR3nt: TGTGCCAGCAGTTTACGGCTTCATATCGGGGAGCTGTTTTTT; len: 14; j_gene: TRBJ2-2; v_gene: TRBV12-3/TRBV12-4; abundance: many; d_gene: -
CDR3aa: CASKLAGQETQYF; CDR3nt: TGTGCCAGTAAACTAGCGGGCCAAGAGACCCAGTACTTC; len: 13; j_gene: TRBJ2-5; v_gene: TRBV19; abundance: few; d_gene: TRBD2
CDR3aa: CASSVAGALYGYTF; CDR3nt: TGTGCCAGCAGTGTAGCAGGGGCCCTCTATGGCTACACCTTC; len: 14; j_gene: TRBJ1-2; v_gene: TRBV6-1; abundance: -; d_gene: -
CDR3aa: CASSSRLAGGGNEQFF; CDR3nt: TGTGCCAGCAGTAGCCGACTAGCGGGAGGGGGCAATGAGCAGTTCTTC; len: 16; j_gene: TRBJ2-1; v_gene: TRBV28; abundance: many; d_gene: TRBD2
CDR3aa: CASSQTTGGAEEQYF; CDR3nt: TGTGCCAGCAGCCAAACGACAGGGGGCGCGGAGGAGCAGTACTTC; len: 15; j_gene: TRBJ2-7; v_gene: TRBV3-1; abundance: many; d_gene: TRBD1
CDR3aa: CASSGGDTDTQYF; CDR3nt: TGTGCCAGCTCAGGGGGCGACACAGATACGCAGTATTTT; len: 13; j_gene: TRBJ2-3; v_gene: TRBV9; abundance: -; d_gene: TRBD1
CDR3aa: CASSLNTEQETQYF; CDR3nt: TGCGCCAGCAGCTTGAATACAGAACAAGAGACCCAGTACTTC; len: 14; j_gene: TRBJ2-5; v_gene: TRBV5-1; abundance: few; d_gene: -
CDR3aa: CSLGGQGGETQYF; CDR3nt: TGCAGTCTAGGCGGACAGGGAGGGGAGACCCAGTACTTC; len: 13; j_gene: TRBJ2-5; v_gene: TRBV20-1; abundance: many; d_gene: -
CDR3aa: CASSLRGPYQSSYNEQFF; CDR3nt: TGTGCCAGTTCCCTGCGGGGGCCCTATCAGAGCTCCTACAATGAGCAGTTCTTC; len: 18; j_gene: TRBJ2-1; v_gene: TRBV19; abundance: -; d_gene: -
CDR3aa: CATSDPGTGHTGELFF; CDR3nt: TGTGCCACCAGTGATCCCGGGACAGGGCACACCGGGGAGCTGTTTTTT; len: 16; j_gene: TRBJ2-2; v_gene: TRBV24-1; abundance: few; d_gene: TRBD1
CDR3aa: CASSLVDRGPETQYF; CDR3nt: TGTGCCAGCAGCTTAGTAGACAGGGGGCCGGAGACCCAGTACTTC; len: 15; j_gene: TRBJ2-5; v_gene: TRBV11-2; abundance: many; d_gene: TRBD1
CDR3aa: CASSARDYGYTF; CDR3nt: TGTGCCAGCAGCGCGAGGGACTATGGCTACACCTTC; len: 12; j_gene: TRBJ1-2; v_gene: TRBV9; abundance: -; d_gene: -
CDR3aa: CASSPPGTPLSTDTQYF; CDR3nt: TGTGCCAGCAGTCCCCCCGGGACTCCCCTAAGCACAGATACGCAGTATTTT; len: 17; j_gene: TRBJ2-3; v_gene: TRBV27; abundance: once; d_gene: -
CDR3aa: CASQYQGSDGYTF; CDR3nt: TGTGCCAGCCAGTATCAGGGAAGTGATGGCTACACCTTC; len: 13; j_gene: TRBJ1-2; v_gene: TRBV12-3/TRBV12-4; abundance: -; d_gene: -
CDR3aa: CASSPRWQDNYEQYF; CDR3nt: TGTGCCAGCAGCCCGCGGTGGCAGGACAACTACGAGCAGTACTTC; len: 15; j_gene: TRBJ2-7; v_gene: TRBV11-1; abundance: many; d_gene: -
CDR3aa: CASRPDRDRSFEAFF; CDR3nt: TGTGCCAGCAGGCCTGACCGGGACAGAAGTTTTGAAGCTTTCTTT; len: 15; j_gene: TRBJ1-1; v_gene: TRBV2; abundance: many; d_gene: TRBD1
CDR3aa: CASRAGQGAGQPQHF; CDR3nt: TGCGCCAGCAGGGCCGGACAGGGGGCCGGCCAGCCCCAGCATTTT; len: 15; j_gene: TRBJ1-5; v_gene: TRBV10-2; abundance: -; d_gene: TRBD1
CDR3aa: CASSLFGSGDYEQYF; CDR3nt: TGTGCCAGCAGCTTATTCGGTAGCGGGGACTACGAGCAGTACTTC; len: 15; j_gene: TRBJ2-7; v_gene: TRBV7-8; abundance: -; d_gene: TRBD2